What follows are 26 T cell receptor beta chains derived from one specimen sequenced in a study of early T cells in non-severe SARS-CoV-2 infection. MiXCR, applied by TCRdb to the 5' RACE reads, yields one record per CDR3 protein. In the table there are 35,000 to 50,000 distinct CDR3 sequences, about 6.5% of which are singletons. Sequences were derived from whole blood, sampled at baseline. These receptors originate from an adult who was a healthcare worker with PCR-confirmed SARS-CoV-2 infection or an uninfected control (not recorded which).

This clonotype was seen ten or more times. This chain links TRBV7-2 with TRBJ2-7, with D perhaps TRBD2 (6 bases). V was clipped by 1 base and J by 3 bases, with 10 bases between them. The CDR3 is 14 residues long. Germline V gives CDR1 SGHTA, CDR2 FQGNSA. This chain's CDR3 is CASSLGGNNYEQYF. CDR3 in DNA: TGTGCCAGCAGCTTAGGCGGGAATAACTACGAGCAGTACTTC. Using reference TRBV7-2 and TRBJ2-7 for the parts outside the CDR3, the full variable domain is GAGVSQSPSNKVTEKGKDVELRCDPISGHTALYWYRQSLGQGLEFLIYFQGNSAPDKSGLPSDRFSAERTGGSVSTLTIQRTQQEDSAVYLCASSLGGNNYEQYFGPGTRLTVT.

This clonotype was observed many times. The V gene is TRBV7-9, the J gene TRBJ1-6; the D is unclear. CDR1 is SEHNR, CDR2 FQNEAQ, per germline (reference sequence). Trimming pared 5 bases from V and 9 bases from J, leaving 8 bases between. The CDR3 contains 12 residues. The CDR3: CASSAVGSPLHF. In DNA, the CDR3 is TGTGCCAGCAGCGCCGTGGGTTCACCCCTCCACTTT.

This clonotype has ten or more counts. V is TRBV7-2 and J is TRBJ2-1, with D possibly TRBD1 on 5 matching bases. CDR1 is SGHTA, CDR2 FQGNSA, per germline. V was trimmed by 5 bases and J by 10 bases, leaving 15 bases between them. The CDR3 length is 13 residues. In DNA, the CDR3 is TGTGCCAGCAGCCCGAACCTAGGGGTGGAGCAGTTCTTC. It codes for CASSPNLGVEQFF. Full variable domain (remainder filled in from reference TRBV7-2 and TRBJ2-1): GAGVSQSPSNKVTEKGKDVELRCDPISGHTALYWYRQSLGQGLEFLIYFQGNSAPDKSGLPSDRFSAERTGGSVSTLTIQRTQQEDSAVYLCASSPNLGVEQFFGPGTRLTVL.

This clonotype was counted many times. This rearrangement joins TRBV5-1 to TRBJ2-3; 9 bases are a match to TRBD2. Per germline, CDR1 SGHRS and CDR2 YFSETQ. Trimming took 4 bases from V and 1 from J; bases not matched to a gene: 7. The CDR3 extends over 16 amino acids. CDR3 loop: CASSLPERGGTDTQYF. As DNA, the CDR3 is TGCGCCAGCAGCCTACCGGAGCGGGGGGGCACAGATACGCAGTATTTT.

This chain links TRBV5-1 with TRBJ2-3; no firm D call. Germline V gives CDR1 SGHRS, CDR2 YFSETQ. The ends were cut back, 0 bases at V and 2 bases at J, with 7 bases in the middle. CDR3 length: 14 residues. The CDR3 here is CASSLASATDTQYF. In nucleotides, the CDR3 is TGCGCCAGCAGCTTGGCCTCGGCCACAGATACGCAGTATTTT. The full variable domain, with the rest looked up from reference TRBV5-1 and TRBJ2-3, is KAGVTQTPRYLIKTRGQQVTLSCSPISGHRSVSWYQQTPGQGLQFLFEYFSETQRNKGNFPGRFSGRQFSNSRSEMNVSTLELGDSALYLCASSLASATDTQYFGPGTRLTVL.

This clonotype was recorded at least ten times. The chain couples TRBV9 to TRBJ1-3; no definite D call. Germline lookup yields CDR1 SGDLS and CDR2 YYNGEE. V was pared by 0 bases and J by 0 bases, with 7 bases between. The CDR3 totals 15 residues. DNA of the CDR3: TGTGCCAGCAGCGTAGGGGAAAGCTCTGGAAACACCATATATTTT. Protein: CASSVGESSGNTIYF.

The chain uses TRBV10-2 and TRBJ2-1, with TRBD2 matching 8 bases. Germline CDR1 and CDR2: WSHSY and SAAADI. There are 16 residues in the CDR3. J lost 0 bases, V lost 5 bases, and 6 bases had no gene match. This CDR3 is CASSSLSGGSYNEQFF. The CDR3, as DNA: TGCGCCAGCAGTTCACTCAGCGGGGGCTCCTACAATGAGCAGTTCTTC.

This clonotype is categorized as medium-sized. As DNA, the CDR3 is TGTGCCAGCAGCTTACTCGTAGATACGCAGTATTTT. Protein: CASSLLVDTQYF. The V and J genes are TRBV11-2 and TRBJ2-3; D gene ambiguous. The CDR3 sequence is 12 residues long. CDR1 and CDR2 from the germline V gene are SGHAT and FQNNGV. V lost 2 bases to trimming and J lost 5 bases, with 5 bases between them.

This clonotype was counted at least ten times. V gene TRBV7-3 combines with J gene TRBJ2-3; 10 bases map to TRBD2. V gave up 3 bases and J gave up 1 base; unmatched junction bases: 1. Germline V gives CDR1 SGHTA, CDR2 FQGTGA. The CDR3 is 15 residues long. As DNA, the CDR3 is TGTGCCAGCAGCTTTACTAGCGGGGGCACAGATACGCAGTATTTT. This gives the protein CASSFTSGGTDTQYF.

This clonotype was counted between two and nine times. The chain links TRBV7-2 to TRBJ2-6; D unclear. Trimming shortened V by 4 bases and J by 0 bases, and 1 base separated the two germline ends. The germline V gene encodes CDR1 SGHTA and CDR2 FQGNSA. The CDR3 runs to 13 residues. As DNA, the CDR3 is TGTGCCAGCAGCTCCTCTGGGGCCAACGTCCTGACTTTC. Its translation: CASSSSGANVLTF.

This clonotype was seen at least ten times. The genes are TRBV6-2 or TRBV6-3 and TRBJ2-2; 8 bases map to TRBD1. This CDR3 contains 15 residues. With 2 bases clipped from V and 3 bases from J, the junction kept 2 bases outside the gene matches. Germline loops: CDR1 MNHEY, CDR2 SVGEGT. CDR3: CASSYGQGYTGELFF. For the CDR3, the DNA is TGTGCCAGCAGTTACGGACAGGGTTACACCGGGGAGCTGTTTTTT.

The V call is TRBV15, the J call TRBJ2-2; 11 nucleotides match TRBD2. CDR3 length equals 16 residues. V lost 0 bases, J lost 10 bases, and 7 bases stayed unmatched. Germline loops: CDR1 LNHNV, CDR2 YYDKDF (reference sequence). CDR3: CATSRDPLAGGSELFF. CDR3 nucleotide sequence: TGTGCCACCAGCAGAGACCCCCTAGCGGGGGGTTCGGAGCTGTTTTTT.

This clonotype was counted only a few times. V usage is TRBV11-3 and J usage is TRBJ2-3; TRBD2 matches 12 bases. CDR3 length: 18 amino acids. Trimming cost V 5 bases and J 0 bases; bases outside gene matches: 9. Germline V gives CDR1 SGHNT, CDR2 YENEEA. The CDR3 DNA reads as TGTGCCAGCAGCCAGACTAGCGGGGGCCCAGCTAGCACAGATACGCAGTATTTT. Protein: CASSQTSGGPASTDTQYF.

This clonotype occurred many times. The genes are TRBV7-2 and TRBJ2-6; 8 bases match TRBD1. There are 18 residues in the CDR3. Germline lookup yields CDR1 SGHTA and CDR2 FQGNSA. V shed 1 base and J 0 bases; nucleotides not matched to a gene: 5. CDR3 coding DNA: TGTGCCAGCAGCTTAGTCTGGGACAGGACCTCTGGGGCCAACGTCCTGACTTTC. Amino acid sequence: CASSLVWDRTSGANVLTF.

This clonotype has a count of ten or more. The chain links TRBV12-3 or TRBV12-4 to TRBJ1-3; possibly TRBD1 for D (5 bases). CDR3 length equals 15 residues. V was pared by 5 bases and J by 0 bases, with 11 bases between. CDR3 amino acids: CASSRGLSSGNTIYF. The CDR3 DNA reads as TGTGCCAGCAGTCGGGGACTGAGCTCTGGAAACACCATATATTTT.

The CDR3 bases are TGTGCCAGCAGCTTGGGCTACTCTGGAAACACCATATATTTT. The encoded protein is CASSLGYSGNTIYF. The rearrangement joins TRBV13 to TRBJ1-3; D is unclear. The CDR3 sequence is 14 residues long. V was trimmed by 3 bases and J by 0 bases, leaving 6 bases between them. CDR1 and CDR2 (germline): PRHDT, FYEKMQ (reference sequence).

This clonotype was picked up many times. J is TRBJ1-4 and V is TRBV5-5; 9 bases map to TRBD1. CDR1 SGHKS and CDR2 YYEKEE come from the germline V gene (reference sequence). The CDR3 covers 16 residues. After removal of 4 bases from V and 7 bases from J, the junction contained 11 bases not matched to a gene. The CDR3 region has the DNA TGTGCCAGCAGCGAGGACACCGGGACAGGGTCTGAAAAACTGTTTTTT. Protein: CASSEDTGTGSEKLFF.

This clonotype came up a few times. The V gene is TRBV28, the J gene TRBJ2-5; D not resolved. This CDR3 is 14 amino acids long. Germline V gene lookup returns CDR1 MDHEN and CDR2 SYDVKM. The ends were cut back, 4 bases at V and 2 bases at J, with 11 bases in the middle. As DNA, the CDR3 is TGTGCCAGCAGTTATCCGGTTGGACAAGAGACCCAGTACTTC. Encoded protein: CASSYPVGQETQYF.

This clonotype was seen ten or more times. The rearrangement uses TRBV7-2 and TRBJ1-1; D remains ambiguous. This CDR3 contains 17 residues. Per germline, CDR1 SGHTA and CDR2 FQGNSA. V was pared by 5 bases and J by 1 base, with 20 bases between. In DNA, the CDR3 is TGTGCCAGCAGCCTATTTAGTGCGGCGAACAGGAACACTGAAGCTTTCTTT. This translates into CASSLFSAANRNTEAFF.

This clonotype was detected many times. The rearrangement joins TRBV4-3 to TRBJ1-1; possible D gene TRBD1, 5 bases. Germline values: CDR1 LGHNA, CDR2 YSLEER. The CDR3 spans 14 residues. The ends were cut back, 2 bases at V and 2 bases at J, with 9 bases in the middle. Here the CDR3 reads CASSQQGPNTEAFF. CDR3 nucleotide sequence: TGCGCCAGCAGCCAACAGGGACCCAACACTGAAGCTTTCTTT.

The V gene is TRBV19, the J gene TRBJ1-1, with 9 bases lining up with TRBD1. This CDR3 comprises 13 residues. In germline, CDR1 is LNHDA, CDR2 SQIVND (reference sequence). V lost 5 bases and J lost 6; bases outside the gene matches: 4. CDR3 amino acids: CASSGQGIAEAFF. CDR3 bases: TGTGCCAGTAGTGGACAGGGGATTGCTGAAGCTTTCTTT.

In this sample, this clonotype turned up a few times. The J gene is TRBJ2-3, the V gene TRBV7-2; D remains ambiguous. The CDR3 loop spans 13 amino acids. Germline values: CDR1 SGHTA, CDR2 FQGNSA. V dropped 5 bases and J dropped 6 bases, with 12 bases sitting between them. The CDR3 reads CASSTLIGDTQYF. The CDR3 DNA follows: TGTGCCAGCAGCACGCTAATTGGCGATACGCAGTATTTT.

This clonotype turned up a few times. The CDR3 region is CASSLMTGFAFF. CDR3 nucleotides: TGTGCCAGCAGCCTCATGACGGGGTTTGCTTTCTTT. The J gene is TRBJ1-1, the V gene TRBV28; D call uncertain. Germline values: CDR1 MDHEN, CDR2 SYDVKM. Trimming took off 6 bases at V and 11 bases at J, with 16 bases between the two ends. The CDR3 contains 12 residues.

This clonotype has a handful of counts. The V and J genes are TRBV2 and TRBJ1-6; D unclear. Germline CDR1 is SNHLY and CDR2 is FYNNEI. Trimming shortened V by 7 bases and J by 7 bases, and 20 bases separated the two germline ends. This CDR3 has 16 residues. CDR3 nucleotides: TGTGCCAGCACCTTGCTCCGAGGGCCAAACAATTCACCCCTCCACTTT. It yields the protein CASTLLRGPNNSPLHF.

This clonotype was counted many times. V gene TRBV7-2 combines with J gene TRBJ1-4; D is perhaps TRBD1 (6 bases). The germline V gene has CDR1 SGHTA and CDR2 FQGNSA. CDR3 length: 13 amino acids. Trimming pared 5 bases from V and 5 bases from J, leaving 9 bases between. CDR3 bases: TGTGCCAGCAGCGGGGGGGCCAATGAAAAACTGTTTTTT. Translation: CASSGGANEKLFF.

This clonotype came up many times. V usage is TRBV5-1 and J usage is TRBJ1-1; D perhaps matches TRBD1 (5 bases). Per germline, CDR1 SGHRS and CDR2 YFSETQ. V was cut by 3 bases and J by 1 base, with 10 bases left in between. The CDR3 consists of 14 residues. CDR3 in DNA: TGCGCCAGCAGCTGGGCGACAGCGAACACTGAAGCTTTCTTT. Amino acids: CASSWATANTEAFF.